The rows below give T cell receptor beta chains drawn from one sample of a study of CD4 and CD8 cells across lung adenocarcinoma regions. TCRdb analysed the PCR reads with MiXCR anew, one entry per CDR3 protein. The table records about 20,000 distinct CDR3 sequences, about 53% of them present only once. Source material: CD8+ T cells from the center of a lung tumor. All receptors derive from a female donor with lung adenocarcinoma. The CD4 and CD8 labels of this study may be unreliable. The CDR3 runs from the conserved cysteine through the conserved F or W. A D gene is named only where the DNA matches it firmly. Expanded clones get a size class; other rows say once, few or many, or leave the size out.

TGTGCCAGCAGCCCAGGATATTACGCAGAGACCCAGTACTTC	CASSPGYYAETQYF	TRBJ2-5	medium-sized	TRBV7-2	NA
TGCGCCACCAAAACAGCATACAATGAGCAGTTCTTC	CATKTAYNEQFF	TRBJ2-1	NA	TRBV10-2	NA
TGTGCCACCTCTCCGGCAGATACGCAGTATTTT	CATSPADTQYF	TRBJ2-3	NA	TRBV6-1	NA
TGCGCCAGCAGCCCCCTCAGCGGGGGCTTCTCCTACGAGCAGTACTTC	CASSPLSGGFSYEQYF	TRBJ2-7	NA	TRBV4-1	TRBD2
TGTGCCAGCAGGACAAGAACCGGGGAGCTGTTTTTT	CASRTRTGELFF	TRBJ2-2	NA	TRBV6-1	NA
TGTGCCAGCAGGGGTCCGGGGGCTGTGGGGACATATACGCAGTTCTTT	CASRGPGAVGTYTQFF	TRBJ2-1	NA	TRBV27	NA
TGTGCCAGCGGAAATAGGGCCATTTTAGGGACAGGGAACACCGGGACGCAGTATTTT	CASGNRAILGTGNTGTQYF	TRBJ2-3	NA	TRBV6-1	TRBD1
TGCAGCGTCGTTAGCGGGAGGGGGACAGATACGCAGTATTTT	CSVVSGRGTDTQYF	TRBJ2-3	NA	TRBV29-1	TRBD2
TGTGCCAGCAGCGTCGGACTAGCGGGAGCCCCTGGGGCCAACGTCCTGACTTTC	CASSVGLAGAPGANVLTF	TRBJ2-6	NA	TRBV9	TRBD2
TGCGCCAGCAGCCAAGATTTCCCCGCGTCCGGGGAGCTGTTTTTT	CASSQDFPASGELFF	TRBJ2-2	NA	TRBV4-1	NA
TGTGCCAGCAGTGAATACAGGGCCGGGAATGAAAAACTGTTTTTT	CASSEYRAGNEKLFF	TRBJ1-4	many	TRBV6-1	NA
TGTGCCAGCAGGACTAGCGGCTCTAACAATGAGCAGTTCTTC	CASRTSGSNNEQFF	TRBJ2-1	NA	TRBV6-1	TRBD2
TGTGCCAGCAGCTTAGAGACTGGTATAAGTGAGCAGTTCTTC	CASSLETGISEQFF	TRBJ2-1	NA	TRBV11-2	NA
TGTGCCAGCAGTTTACAGGTGGGGAAACTGTTTTTT	CASSLQVGKLFF	TRBJ1-4	few	TRBV12-3/TRBV12-4	NA
TGTGCCAGCAGCTTAAGAGAAGGGGAAAATTCACCCCTCCACTTT	CASSLREGENSPLHF	TRBJ1-6	NA	TRBV7-8	NA
TGTGCCAGCAGCACAACTAGCGTGGTTGAGCAGTTCTTC	CASSTTSVVEQFF	TRBJ2-1	large	TRBV6-5	TRBD2
TGTGCCAGCAGTTTTGGGGGTGCAATCCAGTACTTC	CASSFGGAIQYF	TRBJ2-4	NA	TRBV12-3/TRBV12-4	NA
TGTGCCAGCGGTGCTAAAGATACGCAGTATTTT	CASGAKDTQYF	TRBJ2-3	few	TRBV27	NA
TGTGCGGGCAGGAGCGGCAGGGCCCTGGGGACGCAGTACTTC	CAGRSGRALGTQYF	TRBJ2-5	NA	TRBV6-1	NA
TGTGCCAGGGGACGCGGGGACCGGGACACAGATACGCAGTACTTC	CARGRGDRDTDTQYF	TRBJ2-5	NA	TRBV27	NA
TGTGCCAGCAGTTTATCGCACAGGGGCAATGAGCAGTTCTTC	CASSLSHRGNEQFF	TRBJ2-1	NA	TRBV27	TRBD1
TGTGCCAGCAAGGGCGGGCCTAGCACAGATACGCAGTATTTT	CASKGGPSTDTQYF	TRBJ2-3	many	TRBV6-1	NA
TGTGCCAGCAGCTTGACTAGCGGGGGCAATTACAATGAGCAGTTCTTC	CASSLTSGGNYNEQFF	TRBJ2-1	NA	TRBV11-3	TRBD2
TGTGCCAGCAGTGAGACAGGGGTGGGTACCGATGAGCTGTTTTTT	CASSETGVGTDELFF	TRBJ2-2	NA	TRBV6-1	TRBD1
TGTGCCAGCACAGAGGGGCTAGGGGGAGAATACACGCAGTATTTT	CASTEGLGGEYTQYF	TRBJ2-3	NA	TRBV6-1	NA
TGTGCCAGCAGGTTGGACAAGGACCAAAACATTCAGTACTTC	CASRLDKDQNIQYF	TRBJ2-4	medium-sized	TRBV6-5	NA
TGTGCCAGCAGCTCAAAGCGACAGGGCTCCTACAATGAGCAGTTCTTC	CASSSKRQGSYNEQFF	TRBJ2-1	NA	TRBV7-3	TRBD1
TGTGCCAGCAGCTCGACCGGGACTAGCGGGAGTAATGAGCAGTTCTTC	CASSSTGTSGSNEQFF	TRBJ2-1	many	TRBV7-3	TRBD2
TGTGCCAGCAGCTTATTTATTGGGACCACCCCCTACAATGAGCAGTTCTTC	CASSLFIGTTPYNEQFF	TRBJ2-1	NA	TRBV7-2	NA
TGTGCCAGCAGCTTGCGGAGAAACAGGGTCAATGAGCAGTTCTTC	CASSLRRNRVNEQFF	TRBJ2-1	few	TRBV7-6	NA
TGTGCCAGCAGTATAGCGGTTGGGGAGACCCAGTACTTC	CASSIAVGETQYF	TRBJ2-5	NA	TRBV7-2	NA
TGTGCGGGTCAAGGGCGCGGGACCAAAGAGACGCAGTATTTC	CAGQGRGTKETQYF	TRBJ2-3	NA	TRBV6-1	NA
TGTGCCAGCAGCTTAGCGGACAGGGCCTACAATGAGCAGTTCTTC	CASSLADRAYNEQFF	TRBJ2-1	NA	TRBV7-2	TRBD1
TGTGCCAGCAGCCTTTTGGGGCGGAAAAGCACAGATACGCAGTATTTT	CASSLLGRKSTDTQYF	TRBJ2-3	many	TRBV27	NA
TGCAGTGCTAGTAGGCCTAGCGGGAGATACAATGAGCAGTTCTTC	CSASRPSGRYNEQFF	TRBJ2-1	NA	TRBV20-1	TRBD2
TGTGCCAGCGGGCGAGGTCAGGCCAAAAATACGCAGTATTTT	CASGRGQAKNTQYF	TRBJ2-3	NA	TRBV27	NA
TGCGCCAGCAGTGGCAGTGGAGCAACTAATGAAAAACTGTTTTTT	CASSGSGATNEKLFF	TRBJ1-4	NA	TRBV5-1	NA
TGTGCGGGCAGCTCCGCCACAGATATGCAGTATTTC	CAGSSATDMQYF	TRBJ2-3	NA	TRBV5-6	NA
TGTGCCAGCAGCTTGGGGGCTAGCGCCCTCCGGTTCTTC	CASSLGASALRFF	TRBJ2-1	few	TRBV11-2	NA
TGTGCCAGCAGCTGGACAGTAGGAGAGACCCAGTACTTC	CASSWTVGETQYF	TRBJ2-5	medium-sized	TRBV6-1	NA
TGCGCCAGCAGCCAGGGGGGGGCGGGAGGCCGTGACCCAGAGACCCAGTATTTT	CASSQGGAGGRDPETQYF	TRBJ2-3	NA	TRBV4-1	TRBD2
TGTGCCAGCAGTTTAGGGGACAGGGGGCTCGGTGAGACCCAGTACTTC	CASSLGDRGLGETQYF	TRBJ2-5	NA	TRBV12-3/TRBV12-4	TRBD1
TGCGCCAGCAGAAGCACCCCCGGGACAGGCTCCAACGAGCAGTACTTC	CASRSTPGTGSNEQYF	TRBJ2-7	few	TRBV10-2	TRBD1
TGTGCCAGGGGGGGTGGTGGCGGAGACAAAGACATCCAGTACTTC	CARGGGGGDKDIQYF	TRBJ2-4	NA	TRBV6-1	NA
TGTGCCAGCAGTTCTTTGCTCGATACGCAGTACTTC	CASSSLLDTQYF	TRBJ2-7	NA	TRBV27	NA
TGTGCCAGCAGTTCCCGGGACGCCGCCCACTACGAGCAGTACTTC	CASSSRDAAHYEQYF	TRBJ2-7	NA	TRBV27	NA
TGCGCCAGCAGGGGGCAGAGAGACAAAAATACGCAGTATTTT	CASRGQRDKNTQYF	TRBJ2-3	NA	TRBV10-1	NA
TGCGCCAGCAGTGGGCTTAAGGTAGCGGGAGTTTACAATGAGCAGTTCTTC	CASSGLKVAGVYNEQFF	TRBJ2-1	NA	TRBV10-1	TRBD2
TGTGCCAGCAGCGTAAGCGGGAGAGGCACAGATACGCAGTATTTT	CASSVSGRGTDTQYF	TRBJ2-3	NA	TRBV9	TRBD2
TGTGCCAGCAGCTTAGATGGCGCGGGCTACACCGGGGAGCTGTTTTTT	CASSLDGAGYTGELFF	TRBJ2-2	NA	TRBV11-2	NA
TGTGCCAGCAGTAGGCACGTGAACACCGGTGAGCAGTTTTTT	CASSRHVNTGEQFF	TRBJ2-2	NA	TRBV27	NA